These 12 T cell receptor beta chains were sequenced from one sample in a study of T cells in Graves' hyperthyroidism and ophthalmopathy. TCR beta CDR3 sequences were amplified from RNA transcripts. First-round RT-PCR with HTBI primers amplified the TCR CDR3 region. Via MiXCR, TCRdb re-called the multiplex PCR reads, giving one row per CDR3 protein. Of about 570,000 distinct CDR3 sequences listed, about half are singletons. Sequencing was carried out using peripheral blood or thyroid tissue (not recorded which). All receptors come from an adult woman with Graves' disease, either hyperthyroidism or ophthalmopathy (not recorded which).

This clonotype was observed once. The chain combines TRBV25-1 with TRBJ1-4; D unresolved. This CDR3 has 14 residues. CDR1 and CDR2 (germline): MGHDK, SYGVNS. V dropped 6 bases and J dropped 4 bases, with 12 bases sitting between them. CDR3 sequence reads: CASRTDSGNEKLFF. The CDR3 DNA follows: TGTGCCAGCAGGACCGACTCCGGTAATGAAAAACTGTTTTTT.

CDR3 sequence: CASSQDHGLATEKLFF. The CDR3 DNA sequence: TGTGCCAGCAGCCAAGATCACGGACTAGCGACCGAAAAGCTGTTTTTT. The chain is built from TRBV14 and TRBJ2-2, with TRBD2 matching over 9 bases. Germline CDR1 SGHDN, CDR2 FVKESK. V lost 0 bases to trimming and J lost 12 bases; unmatched junction nucleotides: 11. The length of the CDR3 is 16 residues. Full variable domain (rest looked up from reference TRBV14 and TRBJ2-2): EAGVTQFPSHSVIEKGQTVTLRCDPISGHDNLYWYRRVMGKEIKFLLHFVKESKQDESGMPNNRFLAERTGGTYSTLKVQPAELEDSGVYFCASSQDHGLATEKLFFGEGSRLTVL.

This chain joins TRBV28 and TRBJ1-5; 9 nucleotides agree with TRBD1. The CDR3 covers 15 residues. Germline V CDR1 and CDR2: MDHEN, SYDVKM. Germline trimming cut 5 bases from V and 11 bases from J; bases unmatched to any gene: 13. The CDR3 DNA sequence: TGTGCCAGCAGTCTCGATCGGACAGGGGCTGTAGCCCAGCATTTT. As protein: CASSLDRTGAVAQHF.

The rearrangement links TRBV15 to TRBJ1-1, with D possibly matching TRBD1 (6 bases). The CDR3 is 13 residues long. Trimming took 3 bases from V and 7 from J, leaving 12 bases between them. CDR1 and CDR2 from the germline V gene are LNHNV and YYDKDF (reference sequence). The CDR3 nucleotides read TGTGCCACCAGCAGCCACGGGACACATGAAGCTTTCTTT. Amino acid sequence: CATSSHGTHEAFF. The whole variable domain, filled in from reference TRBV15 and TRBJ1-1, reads DAMVIQNPRYQVTQFGKPVTLSCSQTLNHNVMYWYQQKSSQAPKLLFHYYDKDFNNEADTPDNFQSRRPNTSFCFLDIRSPGLGDTAMYLCATSSHGTHEAFFGQGTRLTVV.

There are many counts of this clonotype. The CDR3 DNA reads TGCAGTGCAACATTGACAGATTACACTGAAGCTTTCTTT. Translation gives CSATLTDYTEAFF. The gene calls are TRBV20-1 and TRBJ1-1; D is perhaps TRBD1 (5 bases). V dropped 6 bases and J dropped 3 bases, with 14 bases sitting between them. The CDR3 spans 13 residues. Germline CDR1 DFQATT, CDR2 SNEGSKA (reference sequence).

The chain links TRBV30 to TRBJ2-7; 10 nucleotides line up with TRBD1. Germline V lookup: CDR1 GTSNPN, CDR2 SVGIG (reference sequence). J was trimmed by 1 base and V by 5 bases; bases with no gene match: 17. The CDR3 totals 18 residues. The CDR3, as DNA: TGTGCCTGGGCCCACACCGGGACAGGGGAAGTGTTGTCCTACGAGCAGTACTTC. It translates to CAWAHTGTGEVLSYEQYF.

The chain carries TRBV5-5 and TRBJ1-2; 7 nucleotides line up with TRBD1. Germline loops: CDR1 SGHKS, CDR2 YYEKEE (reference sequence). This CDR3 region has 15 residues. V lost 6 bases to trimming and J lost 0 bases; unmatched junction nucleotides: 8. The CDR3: CASKAEGAPNYGYTF. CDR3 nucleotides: TGTGCCAGCAAAGCAGAGGGGGCCCCTAACTATGGCTACACCTTC.

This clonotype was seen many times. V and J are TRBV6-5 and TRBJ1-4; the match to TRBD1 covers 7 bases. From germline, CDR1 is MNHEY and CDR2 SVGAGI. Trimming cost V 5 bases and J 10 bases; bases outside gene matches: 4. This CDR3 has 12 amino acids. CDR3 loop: CASSAQGGKLFF. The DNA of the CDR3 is TGTGCCAGCAGTGCCCAGGGGGGAAAACTGTTTTTT.

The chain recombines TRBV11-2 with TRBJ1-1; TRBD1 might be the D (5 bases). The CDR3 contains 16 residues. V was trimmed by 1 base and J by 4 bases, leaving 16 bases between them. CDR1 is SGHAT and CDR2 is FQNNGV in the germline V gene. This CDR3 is CASSLGDWDGVTEAFF. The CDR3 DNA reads TGTGCCAGCAGCTTAGGGGACTGGGACGGGGTCACTGAAGCTTTCTTT.

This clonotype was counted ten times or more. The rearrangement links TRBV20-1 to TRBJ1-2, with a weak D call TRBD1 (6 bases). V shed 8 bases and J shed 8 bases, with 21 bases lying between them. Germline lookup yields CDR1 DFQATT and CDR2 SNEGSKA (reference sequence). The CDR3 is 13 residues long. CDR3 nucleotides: TGCAGTATCCCCGGACAGAGTATCTCCGGCTACACCTTC. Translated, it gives CSIPGQSISGYTF.

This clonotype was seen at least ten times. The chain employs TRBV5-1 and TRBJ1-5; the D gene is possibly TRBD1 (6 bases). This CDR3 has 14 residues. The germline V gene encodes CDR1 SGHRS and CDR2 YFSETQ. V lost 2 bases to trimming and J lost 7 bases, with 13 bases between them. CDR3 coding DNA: TGCGCCAGCAGCTTAACAGGGTTTGGGCAGCCCCAGCATTTT. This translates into CASSLTGFGQPQHF.

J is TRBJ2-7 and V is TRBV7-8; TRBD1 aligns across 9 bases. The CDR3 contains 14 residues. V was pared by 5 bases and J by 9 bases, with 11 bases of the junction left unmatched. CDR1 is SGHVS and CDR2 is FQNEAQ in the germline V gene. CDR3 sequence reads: CASSAGQGPWVQYF. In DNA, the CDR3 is TGTGCCAGCAGCGCGGGACAGGGACCTTGGGTGCAGTACTTC.